Sequencing of this T cell receptor beta chain was carried out in a study of blood T cells in healthy people across ages (dated by TCRdb to between 2014 and 2017). Study-level background: Template switching captured roughly one uniquely barcoded TCR beta cDNA molecule per two T cells in model experiments. Using the same blood draw, the study looked at two additional independent replicas of 1 million unique cDNA reads for two donors, one aged 18 to 30 and the other aged 80 or older. Age-related changes in TCR beta repertoire diversity were measured in the study by deep sequencing normalized with unique cDNA molecular identifiers. The donors were divided into four age groups: young (average roughly 17 years), middle-aged (about 40), aged (approximately 64) and long-lived (82). To avoid experimental bias, donors of different ages were distributed randomly across sequencing lanes. The investigation overall reported the following: As age increased, observed TCR beta diversity per million T cells dropped in a roughly linear way, and a significant reduction was already evident by age 40. Because profiling used bulk unsorted PBMCs, naive and antigen-experienced compartments could not be compared conclusively. Estimates of total diversity based on one million sequenced T cells were regarded as lower bounds and as underestimates. The long-lived group showed more naive CD4+ T cells, fewer expanded clones and increased TCR diversity than the aged group, suggesting age selection. Donor CMV infection status was unknown, potentially confounding age-related changes in expanded clonotypes. The percentage of naive T cells measured by flow cytometry correlated strongly with observed TCR beta diversity.

Library creation used 5' RACE. Sequencing was performed on an Illumina HiSeq 2500. A second PCR of about 6 to 12 cycles was run with a J-beta primer mix and a sample-barcoded 5' primer. A template-switch 5' adaptor carrying 12 random nucleotides introduced a unique molecular identifier onto each TCR beta cDNA molecule. At least 3 million CDR3-containing paired-end reads were obtained from each sample. All of the RNA was converted into first-strand cDNA using the Mint cDNA synthesis kit, with a TRBC-specific oligonucleotide serving as the primer. Following uracil-DNA glycosylase treatment, a first 18-cycle PCR with universal primers M1SS and BC2_uni_R was performed on all cDNA. Per the original workflow: For normalization, 1 million high-quality reads were randomly selected from each sample, with every read carrying a distinct molecular identifier. Instead of being binned into consensus sequences, reads with shared molecular identifiers were discarded. MiTCR, with a Q25 quality threshold and the strictest error-elimination algorithm, was used for CDR3 identification, clonotype clustering and error correction. A nonparametric unseen species model using Euler transformation provided a lower-bound estimate of total TCR beta diversity. The raw public reads went through TCRdb reprocessing: fastp at Q25, MiXCR clone calling, in-frame beta chains kept. Each entry is one CDR3 protein sequence, shown with its most common DNA and genes. TCRdb, not the original authors, processed these V and J calls. The sample profile shows around 690,000 distinct CDR3 sequences; around three fifths of them were found once. The ten top clones hold more than 35% of the sample.

On this clonotype itself: Its antigen remains unidentified. Base qualities are not provided; no much larger clone lies one nucleotide away.

Systemically healthy Caucasian individuals from Russia, about 38 in total and aged about 6 to 100 years, were included as donors. Roughly 9 milliliters of peripheral blood were drawn from each donor into EDTA-treated Vacutainer tubes. Ficoll-Paque density-gradient centrifugation was used to isolate PBMCs, with at least 7 million obtained per sample. Total RNA, at least 5 micrograms per sample, was extracted from PBMCs with Trizol reagent. Naive CD45RAhigh/CD27high T cell percentages were measured by flow cytometry on a PBMC aliquot from every donor. Taken from cysteine to phenylalanine, the CDR3 has 13 residues. The entry retains the CDR3 DNA only, 39 bases that are in frame from base 1. According to the germline V gene (reference sequence), CDR1 reads SEHNR and CDR2 reads FQNEAQ. The germline V and J ends show losses of 1 base and 10 bases respectively, and no gene match explains 2 bases of the junction.

The chain is assembled from TRBV7-9 and TRBJ2-3, with 10 junctional bases fitting TRBD2. This sequence originates from a man aged 55 to 70 in good health. The sequenced sample was blood. In nucleotides, the sequence is TGTGCCAGCAGCTTAGGAAGCGGGAGGGCGCAGTATTTT. This translates into CASSLGSGRAQYF.